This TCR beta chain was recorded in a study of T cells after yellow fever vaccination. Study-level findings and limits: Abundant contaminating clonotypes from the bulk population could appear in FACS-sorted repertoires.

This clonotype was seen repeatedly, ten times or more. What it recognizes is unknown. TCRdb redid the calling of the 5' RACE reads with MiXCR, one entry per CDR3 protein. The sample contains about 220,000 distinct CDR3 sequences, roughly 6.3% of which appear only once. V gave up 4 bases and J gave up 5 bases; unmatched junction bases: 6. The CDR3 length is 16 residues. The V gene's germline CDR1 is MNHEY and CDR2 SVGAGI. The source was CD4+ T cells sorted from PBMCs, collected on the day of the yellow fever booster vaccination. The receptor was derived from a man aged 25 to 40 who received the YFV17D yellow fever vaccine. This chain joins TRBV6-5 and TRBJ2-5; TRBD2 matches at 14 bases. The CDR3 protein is CASSSRTSGRRETQYF. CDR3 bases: TGTGCCAGCAGTTCGCGGACTAGCGGGAGGCGGGAGACCCAGTACTTC.